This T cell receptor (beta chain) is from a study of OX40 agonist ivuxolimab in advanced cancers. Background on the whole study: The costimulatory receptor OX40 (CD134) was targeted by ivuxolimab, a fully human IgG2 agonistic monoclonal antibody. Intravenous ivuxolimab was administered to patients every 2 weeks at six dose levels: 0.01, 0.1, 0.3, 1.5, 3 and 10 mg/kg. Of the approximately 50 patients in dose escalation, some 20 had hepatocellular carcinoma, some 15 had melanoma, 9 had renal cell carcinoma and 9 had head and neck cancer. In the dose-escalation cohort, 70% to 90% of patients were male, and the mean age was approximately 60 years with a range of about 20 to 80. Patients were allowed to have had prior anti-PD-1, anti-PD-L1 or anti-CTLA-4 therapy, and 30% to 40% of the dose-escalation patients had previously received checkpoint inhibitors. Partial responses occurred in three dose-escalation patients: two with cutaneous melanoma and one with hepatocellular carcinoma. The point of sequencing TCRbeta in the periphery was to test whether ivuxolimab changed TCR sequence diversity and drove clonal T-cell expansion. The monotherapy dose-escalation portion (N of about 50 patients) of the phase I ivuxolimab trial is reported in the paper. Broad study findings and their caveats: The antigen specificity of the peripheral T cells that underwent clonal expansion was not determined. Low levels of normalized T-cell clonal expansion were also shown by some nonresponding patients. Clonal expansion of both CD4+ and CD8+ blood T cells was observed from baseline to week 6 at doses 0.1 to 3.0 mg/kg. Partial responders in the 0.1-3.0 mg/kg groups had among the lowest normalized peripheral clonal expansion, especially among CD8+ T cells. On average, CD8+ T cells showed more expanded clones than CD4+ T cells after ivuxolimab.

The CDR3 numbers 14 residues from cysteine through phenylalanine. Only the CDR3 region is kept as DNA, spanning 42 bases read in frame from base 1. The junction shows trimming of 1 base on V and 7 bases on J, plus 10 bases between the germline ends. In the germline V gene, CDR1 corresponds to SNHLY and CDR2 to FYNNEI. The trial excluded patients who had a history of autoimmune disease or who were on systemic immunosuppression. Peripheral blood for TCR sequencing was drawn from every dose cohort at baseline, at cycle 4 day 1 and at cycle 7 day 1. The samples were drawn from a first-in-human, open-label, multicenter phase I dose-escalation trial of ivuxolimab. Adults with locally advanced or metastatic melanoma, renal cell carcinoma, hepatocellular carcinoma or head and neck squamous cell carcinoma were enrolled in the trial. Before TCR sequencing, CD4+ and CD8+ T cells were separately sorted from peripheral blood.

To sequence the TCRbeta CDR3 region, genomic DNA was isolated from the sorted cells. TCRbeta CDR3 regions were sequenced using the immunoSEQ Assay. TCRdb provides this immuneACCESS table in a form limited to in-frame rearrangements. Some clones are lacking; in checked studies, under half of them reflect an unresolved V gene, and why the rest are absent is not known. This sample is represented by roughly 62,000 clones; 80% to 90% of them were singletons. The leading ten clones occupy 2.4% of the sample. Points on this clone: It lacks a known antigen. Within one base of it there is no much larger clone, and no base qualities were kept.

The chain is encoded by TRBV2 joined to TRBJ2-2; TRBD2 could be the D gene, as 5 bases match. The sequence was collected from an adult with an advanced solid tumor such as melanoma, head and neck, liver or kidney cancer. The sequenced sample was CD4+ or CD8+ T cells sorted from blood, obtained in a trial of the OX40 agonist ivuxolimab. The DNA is TGTGCCAGCAGTGAAGATCTTCGGGGCGGGGAGCTGTTTTTT. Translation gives CASSEDLRGGELFF.